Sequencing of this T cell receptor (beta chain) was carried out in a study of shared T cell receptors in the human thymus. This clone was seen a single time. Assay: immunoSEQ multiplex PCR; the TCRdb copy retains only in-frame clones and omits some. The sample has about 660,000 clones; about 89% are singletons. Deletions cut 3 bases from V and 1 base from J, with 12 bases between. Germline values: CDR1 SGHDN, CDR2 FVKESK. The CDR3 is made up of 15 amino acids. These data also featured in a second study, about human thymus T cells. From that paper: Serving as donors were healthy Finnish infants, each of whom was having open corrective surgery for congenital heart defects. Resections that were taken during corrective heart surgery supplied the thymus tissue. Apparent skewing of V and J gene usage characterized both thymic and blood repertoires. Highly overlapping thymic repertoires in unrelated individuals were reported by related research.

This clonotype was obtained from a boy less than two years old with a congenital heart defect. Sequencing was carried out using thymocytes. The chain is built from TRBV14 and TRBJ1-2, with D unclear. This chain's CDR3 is CASSHGYGHNYGYTF. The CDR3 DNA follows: TGTGCCAGCAGCCATGGCTATGGGCATAACTATGGCTACACCTTC.